These 27 T cell receptor beta chains came from one sample sequenced in a study of chemoradiotherapy in HPV16-positive cancers. Clones were sequenced by immunoSEQ multiplex PCR, and TCRdb holds only the in-frame ones, with some missing. The sample contains around 13,000 clones, roughly 80% of which appear only once. The biological material was taken from a patient who underwent chemoradiotherapy. The receptors were gathered from a human donor with HPV-associated anogenital cancer.

The rearrangement uses TRBV19 and TRBJ1-2, with a possible D match to TRBD1 (5 bases). This CDR3 region has 17 residues. Trimming took 3 bases from V and 1 from J, leaving 18 bases between them. CDR1 is LNHDA, CDR2 SQIVND, per germline (reference sequence). CDR3 coding DNA: TGTGCCAGTAGTATGGTAGGGGCAGCTAATCTTAACTATGGCTACACCTTC. Translated, it gives CASSMVGAANLNYGYTF. Based on the CDR3 plus reference TRBV19 and TRBJ1-2, the full variable domain is DGGITQSPKYLFRKEGQNVTLSCEQNLNHDAMYWYRQDPGQGLRLIYYSQIVNDFQKGDIAEGYSVSREKKESFPLTVTSAQKNPTAFYLCASSMVGAANLNYGYTFGSGTRLTVV.

The genes are TRBV5-5 and TRBJ1-6; D remains unclear. Germline CDR1 SGHKS, CDR2 YYEKEE (reference sequence). The germline V and J ends were trimmed by 1 base and 2 bases, with 7 bases remaining between them. This CDR3 is 15 amino acids long. This CDR3 is CASSLKDPYNSPLHF. The CDR3 DNA is TGTGCCAGCAGCTTGAAGGATCCCTATAATTCACCCCTCCACTTT.

The chain employs TRBV2 and TRBJ1-5; D is perhaps TRBD1 (6 bases). The CDR3 runs 14 residues. The germline V and J ends were trimmed by 3 bases and 2 bases, with 8 bases remaining between them. Germline-derived CDR1 and CDR2 are SNHLY and FYNNEI. The CDR3 sequence is CASSDRGGNQPQHF. The CDR3 nucleotides read TGTGCCAGCAGTGATAGGGGGGGCAATCAGCCCCAGCATTTT. Full variable domain (rest looked up from reference TRBV2 and TRBJ1-5): EPEVTQTPSHQVTQMGQEVILRCVPISNHLYFYWYRQILGQKVEFLVSFYNNEISEKSEIFDDQFSVERPDGSNFTLKIRSTKLEDSAMYFCASSDRGGNQPQHFGDGTRLSIL.

This chain uses TRBV6-6 with TRBJ1-3; D call uncertain. CDR3 length: 11 amino acids. Per the germline V gene, CDR1 is MNHNY and CDR2 is SVGAGI (reference sequence). Trimming left V 8 bases short and J 4 bases short, with 6 bases between. The CDR3 here is CASWFGNTIYF. The CDR3 DNA reads TGTGCCAGCTGGTTCGGAAACACCATATATTTT.

The chain joins TRBV5-6 to TRBJ2-5; 7 bases agree with TRBD1. The CDR3 totals 14 residues. Trimming at V came to 3 bases and at J to 5 bases, leaving 7 bases not matched to a gene. Germline lookup yields CDR1 SGHDT and CDR2 YYEEEE. The CDR3 DNA sequence: TGTGCCAGCAGCTCCGCGAGCAGGGGGGAGACCCAGTACTTC. Translating it yields CASSSASRGETQYF. Combining the CDR3 with reference TRBV5-6 and TRBJ2-5 gives the whole variable domain DAGVTQSPTHLIKTRGQQVTLRCSPKSGHDTVSWYQQALGQGPQFIFQYYEEEERQRGNFPDRFSGHQFPNYSSELNVNALLLGDSALYLCASSSASRGETQYFGPGTRLLVL.

This clone was counted once. The CDR3 DNA follows: TGCGCCAGCAGCCAAGACGAGGAATTATCCTTTAACTATGGCTACACCTTC. Translating gives CASSQDEELSFNYGYTF. The chain recombines TRBV4-1 with TRBJ1-2; no definite D call. V lost 0 bases and J lost 1, with 15 bases in between. The CDR3 has 17 residues. Germline V gene lookup returns CDR1 MGHRA and CDR2 YSYEKL.

This chain joins TRBV5-8 and TRBJ1-1; D not resolved. The CDR3 loop spans 15 amino acids. Trimming took 0 bases from V and 1 from J, leaving 10 bases between them. Germline V CDR1 and CDR2: SGHTS, YDEGEE. This CDR3 reads CASSLARRPNTEAFF. The CDR3 coding sequence is TGTGCCAGCAGCTTGGCCCGCAGGCCGAACACTGAAGCTTTCTTT.

The chain has TRBV10-3 and TRBJ2-3, with D perhaps matching TRBD1 (6 bases). Germline V lookup: CDR1 ENHRY, CDR2 SYGVKD. V dropped 4 bases and J dropped 0 bases, with 11 bases sitting between them. The CDR3 totals 15 residues. CDR3 residues: CAISVRGISTDTQYF. The CDR3 nucleotides are TGTGCCATCAGTGTGAGGGGGATAAGCACAGATACGCAGTATTTT.

The rearrangement joins TRBV6-1 to TRBJ1-5; TRBD1 aligns across 8 bases. Trimming at V came to 2 bases and at J to 10 bases, leaving 10 bases not matched to a gene. The CDR3 runs 15 residues. Germline CDR1 reads MNHNS; CDR2 reads SASEGT. The CDR3 sequence: CASSEMDREGFPQHF. CDR3 coding DNA: TGTGCCAGCAGTGAAATGGACAGGGAAGGGTTTCCCCAGCATTTT.

The sample holds one count of this clone. The chain has TRBV7-8 and TRBJ1-1; D is unclear. CDR3 length: 15 amino acids. Germline CDR1 and CDR2: SGHVS and FQNEAQ. The V end was cut by 2 bases, the J end by 5 bases, with 15 bases between. CDR3 coding DNA: TGTGCCAGCAGCTTAAGATCGGGAGTTTGGACTGAAGCTTTCTTT. This codes for CASSLRSGVWTEAFF.

V usage is TRBV4-3 and J usage is TRBJ2-1, with TRBD1 matching over 11 bases. Germline CDR1 is LGHNA and CDR2 is YSLEER. The CDR3 length is 16 residues. The junction had 2 bases not matched to a gene; V was cut back by 0 bases and J by 4 bases. Here the CDR3 DNA reads TGCGCCAGCAGCCAAGAGGGACAGGGGGGATACAATGAGCAGTTCTTC. Protein sequence: CASSQEGQGGYNEQFF.

CDR3 DNA: TGCGCCAGCAGCCAAGATCGCACTAGCGGGGAGTACAATGAGCAGTTCTTC. Translated: CASSQDRTSGEYNEQFF. The chain has TRBV4-3 and TRBJ2-1; 10 nucleotides align to TRBD2. The germline CDR1 and CDR2 sequences are LGHNA and YSLEER. The V and J ends lost 0 bases and 4 bases, in that order; junction bases with no gene match: 6. The CDR3 runs 17 residues.

V and J are TRBV4-1 and TRBJ2-3, with D uncertain. This CDR3 is built from 14 residues. V was pared by 4 bases and J by 2 bases, with 10 bases between. Per germline, CDR1 MGHRA and CDR2 YSYEKL. CDR3 region: CASSLLDPTDTQYF. CDR3 DNA: TGCGCCAGCAGCCTCCTAGATCCCACAGATACGCAGTATTTT.

This clone was seen only a few times. V and J are TRBV18 and TRBJ2-1; TRBD1 matches at 8 bases. The CDR3 length is 14 residues. The trim removed 5 bases at V and 8 bases at J, leaving 8 bases unmatched. Per germline, CDR1 KGHSH and CDR2 LQKENI. CDR3 amino acids: CASSSETGVDEQFF. As DNA, the CDR3 is TGTGCCAGCTCATCCGAGACAGGGGTCGATGAGCAGTTCTTC.

The chain combines TRBV19 with TRBJ2-1; 8 bases are shared with TRBD1. V shed 9 bases and J 9 bases; nucleotides not matched to a gene: 13. This CDR3 contains 14 residues. Germline lookup yields CDR1 LNHDA and CDR2 SQIVND (reference sequence). CDR3 nucleotides: TGTGCCAGCGTCCCCAGGGGGCGTAATAGTGAGCAGTTCTTC. It encodes CASVPRGRNSEQFF.

The chain is built from TRBV7-6 and TRBJ1-5; D is uncertain. V was pared by 1 base and J by 1 base, with 5 bases between. CDR1 and CDR2 (germline): SGHVS, FNYEAQ. This CDR3 is 14 amino acids long. CDR3 loop: CASSLVGSNQPQHF. DNA of the CDR3: TGTGCCAGCAGCTTAGTTGGGAGCAATCAGCCCCAGCATTTT.

V is TRBV4-2 and J is TRBJ1-1, with 10 bases aligning to TRBD1. CDR3 length equals 15 residues. CDR1 is LGHNA, CDR2 YNFKEQ, per germline. The ends lost 4 bases at V and 5 bases at J; junction bases unmatched: 7. The CDR3 DNA reads as TGTGCCAGCAGCCCGTCGACAGGGGGCAGAACTGAAGCTTTCTTT. Its translation is CASSPSTGGRTEAFF.

This sequence joins TRBV5-8 and TRBJ1-1; TRBD1 aligns across 7 bases. The CDR3 runs to 11 residues. Per the germline V gene, CDR1 is SGHTS and CDR2 is YDEGEE. The trim removed 5 bases at V and 11 bases at J, leaving 6 bases unmatched. Here the CDR3 DNA reads TGTGCCAGCAGACAGGGGATCGCTGCTTTCTTT. Its translation: CASRQGIAAFF.

The gene calls are TRBV30 and TRBJ1-6; no reliable D call. Germline lookup yields CDR1 GTSNPN and CDR2 SVGIG (reference sequence). The V and J ends lost 4 bases and 9 bases respectively, with 16 bases between them. CDR3 length equals 14 residues. The CDR3 DNA reads as TGTGCCTGGAACGGCCAGGCCTACAGTTCACCCCTCCACTTT. Its translation is CAWNGQAYSSPLHF.

The chain has TRBV5-6 and TRBJ2-1; TRBD2 matches 8 bases. V gave up 3 bases and J gave up 4 bases; unmatched junction bases: 9. This CDR3 contains 16 residues. CDR1 is SGHDT, CDR2 YYEEEE, per germline. The CDR3, as DNA: TGTGCCAGCAGCTCCAGCTCTAGCGGGCTTTACAATGAGCAGTTCTTC. Translation: CASSSSSSGLYNEQFF.

The genes are TRBV5-1 and TRBJ1-1; no firm D call. Germline CDR1 is SGHRS and CDR2 is YFSETQ. The V gene lost 2 bases and the J gene lost 7 bases, with 12 bases spanning the gap. This CDR3 has 13 residues. The chain's CDR3 is CASSFGQLGEAFF. For the CDR3, the DNA is TGCGCCAGCAGCTTCGGGCAACTGGGTGAAGCTTTCTTT.

The table lists this clone with a few counts. The J gene is TRBJ2-7, the V gene TRBV7-2; D is ambiguous. Germline assignment: CDR1 SGHTA and CDR2 FQGNSA. The CDR3 extends over 14 amino acids. Deletions cut 5 bases from V and 6 bases from J, with 17 bases between. The CDR3 DNA sequence: TGTGCCAGCAGCCTCACCCCCATGGGTTTCGAGCAGTACTTC. It codes for CASSLTPMGFEQYF.

The chain employs TRBV29-1 and TRBJ1-1; 7 bases map to TRBD1. This CDR3 has 12 residues. V gave up 4 bases and J gave up 1 base; unmatched junction bases: 0. The germline CDR1 and CDR2 sequences are SQVTM and ANQGSEA. The CDR3 DNA reads as TGCAGCGTTGGACAGGGGAACACTGAAGCTTTCTTT. Its translation: CSVGQGNTEAFF.

The CDR3: CASRRQGYTGELFF. The DNA for the CDR3 is TGTGCCTCAAGACGACAGGGATACACCGGGGAGCTGTTTTTT. The V and J genes are TRBV6-5 and TRBJ2-2; 7 bases align to TRBD1. This CDR3 has 14 residues. V lost 11 bases and J lost 3; bases outside the gene matches: 9. Looked up from germline, CDR1 is MNHEY and CDR2 is SVGAGI.

This clone was detected only a few times. The chain's CDR3 is CASSMGQQNTGELFF. The CDR3 coding sequence is TGTGCCAGTAGTATGGGACAGCAGAACACCGGGGAGCTGTTTTTT. This chain connects TRBV19 to TRBJ2-2; 7 bases agree with TRBD1. Trimming took 3 bases from V and 1 from J; bases not matched to a gene: 2. CDR1 is LNHDA, CDR2 SQIVND, per germline (reference sequence). The CDR3 loop spans 15 amino acids.

This clone was counted only a few times. The CDR3 reads CSVATGWINQPQHF. Written as DNA, the CDR3 is TGCAGTGTAGCGACAGGGTGGATTAATCAGCCCCAGCATTTT. The gene calls are TRBV29-1 and TRBJ1-5, with 7 bases that match TRBD1. CDR1 SQVTM and CDR2 ANQGSEA come from the germline V gene. The CDR3 contains 14 residues.

The CDR3 DNA reads TGTGCCAGCAGTTCTAGACTAACCAATCAGCCCCAGCATTTT. Translation: CASSSRLTNQPQHF. The genes are TRBV5-8 and TRBJ1-5, with D unresolved. The V end was cut by 5 bases, the J end by 3 bases, with 12 bases between. The CDR3 consists of 14 residues. CDR1 is SGHTS, CDR2 YDEGEE, per germline.